These 8 T cell receptor beta chains share one sample of origin, sequenced in a study of beta chain features in type 1 diabetes. Which antigens these TCRs recognize remains unknown. cDNA synthesis used the whole RNA isolate, giving expressed TCRB sequences. Profiled with immunoSEQ multiplex PCR; TCRdb holds only in-frame clones, not every one. This table has 130,000 to 150,000 clones, 13% appearing once. Findings and limits, study-wide: Moderately but significantly shorter TCRB CDR3s were found in Type 1 diabetes patients in all four CD4+ subsets.

The specimen was central memory CD4+ T cells from blood. The receptors shown here come from a man in his late teens or twenties with type 1 diabetes.

Details on this clone: The junction departs from the called germline gene at one end, perhaps through a read error. Other DNA sequences within the sample encode an identical CDR3. The chain has TRBV29-1 and TRBJ2-3, with D tentatively TRBD1 (6 bases). The CDR3 sequence is 15 residues long. Per the germline V gene, CDR1 is SQVTM and CDR2 is ANQGSEA. CDR3 in amino acids: CSVEGAGARTDTQYF. DNA of the CDR3: TGCAGCGTGGAAGGGGCAGGGGCCCGCACAGATACGCAGTATTTT.

This clone appeared many times. The rearrangement links TRBV30 to TRBJ2-2; D might be TRBD1 (5 bases). This CDR3 has 14 residues. V was clipped by 4 bases and J by 3 bases, with 12 bases between them. The germline V gene encodes CDR1 GTSNPN and CDR2 SVGIG (reference sequence). The CDR3 loop reads CAWNHLGDTGELFF. Here the CDR3 DNA reads TGTGCCTGGAACCATTTAGGGGACACCGGGGAGCTGTTTTTT.

This clone has more than one count but fewer than ten. The chain is built from TRBV30 and TRBJ2-5; the D is unclear. CDR1 and CDR2 (germline): GTSNPN, SVGIG (reference sequence). V lost 2 bases and J lost 4, with 2 bases in between. This CDR3 region has 10 residues. The chain's CDR3 is CAWSLETQYF. As DNA, the CDR3 is TGTGCCTGGAGTTTAGAGACCCAGTACTTC.

This clone has at least ten counts. V and J are TRBV30 and TRBJ2-1; no reliable D call. V lost 5 bases to trimming and J lost 5 bases, with 16 bases between them. CDR1 is GTSNPN and CDR2 is SVGIG in the germline V gene (reference sequence). The CDR3 consists of 14 residues. CDR3 nucleotide sequence: TGTGCCTGGGCCAGAACGGGCCTCCACAATGAGCAGTTCTTC. Its protein is CAWARTGLHNEQFF.

This clone appeared a few times. The gene calls are TRBV2 and TRBJ1-5, with D maybe TRBD1 (5 bases). CDR1 is SNHLY and CDR2 is FYNNEI in the germline V gene. The CDR3 runs 15 residues. Trimming removed 3 bases at V and 6 bases at J, with 15 bases between. CDR3 sequence: CASSEMGVQGQPQHF. In DNA, the CDR3 is TGTGCCAGCAGTGAGATGGGAGTGCAGGGTCAGCCCCAGCATTTT.

In this sample, this clone turned up a few times. This sequence joins TRBV18 and TRBJ2-5; D ambiguous. Trimming cost V 6 bases and J 0 bases, with 8 bases left between them. Germline V CDR1 and CDR2: KGHSH, LQKENI. The CDR3 totals 13 residues. CDR3 sequence (DNA): TGTGCCAGCTCGGACGGTAACCAAGAGACCCAGTACTTC. This gives the protein CASSDGNQETQYF.

This clone was found a few times. The chain is built from TRBV11-2 and TRBJ1-1; D gene uncertain. The CDR3 sequence is 12 residues long. Germline V lookup: CDR1 SGHAT, CDR2 FQNNGV. Trimming cost V 5 bases and J 1 base, with 5 bases left between them. CDR3 protein: CASSPQNTEAFF. CDR3 coding DNA: TGTGCCAGCAGCCCGCAGAACACTGAAGCTTTCTTT. The variable domain in full, with the rest retrieved from reference TRBV11-2 and TRBJ1-1, is EAGVAQSPRYKIIEKRQSVAFWCNPISGHATLYWYQQILGQGPKLLIQFQNNGVVDDSQLPKDRFSAERLKGVDSTLKIQPAKLEDSAVYLCASSPQNTEAFFGQGTRLTVV.

The gene calls are TRBV18 and TRBJ1-5; TRBD1 is a possible D gene (6 bases). V was pared by 3 bases and J by 5 bases, with 14 bases between. Germline V lookup: CDR1 KGHSH, CDR2 LQKENI. The CDR3 covers 15 residues. The CDR3 nucleotides are TGTGCCAGCTCACCCAATTCCGGGGGCGATCAGCCCCAGCATTTT. This sequence encodes CASSPNSGGDQPQHF. Together with reference TRBV18 and TRBJ1-5, the CDR3 gives the full variable domain: NAGVMQNPRHLVRRRGQEARLRCSPMKGHSHVYWYRQLPEEGLKFMVYLQKENIIDESGMPKERFSAEFPKEGPSILRIQQVVRGDSAAYFCASSPNSGGDQPQHFGDGTRLSIL.